The 10 T cell receptor beta chains presented below share a single source sample, sequenced in a study of T cells in Graves' hyperthyroidism and ophthalmopathy. What was amplified from RNA transcripts were TCR beta CDR3 regions. During a first-round RT-PCR of the TCR CDR3, the HTBI primer set was used. MiXCR, applied by TCRdb to the multiplex PCR reads, yields one record per CDR3 protein. The data contain 300,000 to 450,000 distinct CDR3 sequences, 13% of them singletons. Sequencing was carried out using blood. These receptors all stem from a woman between 18 and 29 years old with Graves' hyperthyroidism.

At least ten counts were recorded for this clonotype. This chain connects TRBV12-3 or TRBV12-4 to TRBJ1-1, with unresolved D. Trimming shortened V by 3 bases and J by 4 bases, and 24 bases separated the two germline ends. The CDR3 sequence is 18 residues long. CDR3: CASSFSQAGPIVVTEAFF. The CDR3 coding sequence is TGTGCCAGCAGTTTTTCCCAGGCCGGCCCGATAGTCGTCACTGAAGCTTTCTTT.

The sample holds many counts of this clonotype. The chain uses TRBV30 and TRBJ2-1; D remains unclear. The CDR3 is 14 residues long. V was trimmed by 0 bases and J by 4 bases, leaving 10 bases between them. CDR1 and CDR2 from the germline V gene are GTSNPN and SVGIG (reference sequence). The CDR3 DNA reads TGTGCCTGGAGTGTACTCCCCTCTTACAATGAGCAGTTCTTC. This gives the protein CAWSVLPSYNEQFF.

There are many counts of this clonotype. V usage is TRBV10-3 and J usage is TRBJ1-2, with 10 positions matching TRBD1. Germline CDR1 reads ENHRY; CDR2 reads SYGVKD. V gave up 6 bases and J gave up 4 bases; unmatched junction bases: 5. The CDR3 spans 14 residues. As DNA, the CDR3 is TGTGCCATCAGCGGGACAGGGGCTATCTATGGCTACACCTTC. It codes for CAISGTGAIYGYTF.

This clonotype has a count of ten or more. V is TRBV28 and J is TRBJ2-6; D possibly corresponds to TRBD2 (5 bases). Trimming left V 5 bases short and J 0 bases short, with 14 bases between. The CDR3 runs to 17 residues. Germline loops: CDR1 MDHEN, CDR2 SYDVKM. The CDR3 is CASSETRSPSGANVLTF. The CDR3 nucleotides are TGTGCCAGCAGTGAAACTAGGTCACCCTCTGGGGCCAACGTCCTGACTTTC.

The chain joins TRBV13 to TRBJ1-2; tentatively, D is TRBD1 (5 bases). Germline CDR1 is PRHDT and CDR2 is FYEKMQ (reference sequence). This CDR3 spans 18 amino acids. The ends were cut back, 3 bases at V and 5 bases at J, with 25 bases in the middle. CDR3 sequence reads: CASSFSGTGVGFSYGYTF. The CDR3 DNA sequence: TGTGCCAGCAGCTTCTCCGGGACGGGGGTTGGATTTTCGTATGGCTACACCTTC.

This clonotype was observed many times. The chain employs TRBV5-1 and TRBJ2-1; TRBD2 matches 10 bases. Unmatched junction bases numbered 11, after V lost 0 bases and J lost 8 bases. The germline V gene has CDR1 SGHRS and CDR2 YFSETQ. The CDR3 totals 17 residues. The CDR3 region has the DNA TGCGCCAGCAGCTTGGAACCAGCGGGGGGGTCTATTGATGAGCAGTTCTTC. It translates to CASSLEPAGGSIDEQFF.

The V call is TRBV18, the J call TRBJ2-1; TRBD1 matches 9 bases. The CDR3 contains 15 residues. Germline V gene lookup returns CDR1 KGHSH and CDR2 LQKENI. V shed 2 bases, J shed 4 bases, and the junction held 3 bases outside the gene matches. CDR3 region: CASSPGTGYYNEQFF. The CDR3 region has the DNA TGTGCCAGCTCACCAGGGACAGGGTATTACAATGAGCAGTTCTTC.

The rearrangement joins TRBV4-1 to TRBJ2-5, with D tentatively TRBD1 (5 bases). The CDR3 loop spans 14 amino acids. The V end was cut by 4 bases, the J end by 2 bases, with 11 bases between. From germline, CDR1 is MGHRA and CDR2 YSYEKL. CDR3 sequence: CASSRQFGQETQYF. DNA of the CDR3: TGCGCCAGCAGCCGACAGTTTGGTCAAGAGACCCAGTACTTC.

The sample holds many counts of this clonotype. The genes are TRBV7-2 and TRBJ1-2, with D tentatively TRBD1 (6 bases). CDR3 length equals 15 residues. The V end lost 7 bases, the J end lost 2 bases, and 17 bases lay between the germline ends. Germline CDR1 reads SGHTA; CDR2 reads FQGNSA. CDR3 DNA sequence: TGTGCCAGCACCTCCGGACAGCGGAGAAACTATGGCTACACCTTC. Its protein is CASTSGQRRNYGYTF. The full variable domain, its missing parts supplied by reference TRBV7-2 and TRBJ1-2, is GAGVSQSPSNKVTEKGKDVELRCDPISGHTALYWYRQSLGQGLEFLIYFQGNSAPDKSGLPSDRFSAERTGGSVSTLTIQRTQQEDSAVYLCASTSGQRRNYGYTFGSGTRLTVV.

There are many counts of this clonotype. The chain has TRBV20-1 and TRBJ1-4, with a tentative D call TRBD1 (5 bases). The CDR3 is 14 residues long. Germline V CDR1 and CDR2: DFQATT, SNEGSKA (reference sequence). Trimming pared 0 bases from V and 3 bases from J, leaving 8 bases between. The chain's CDR3 is CSARDRAANEKLFF. Written as DNA, the CDR3 is TGCAGTGCTAGAGACAGGGCTGCTAATGAAAAACTGTTTTTT.